This T cell receptor (beta chain) was found in a study of beta chain features in type 1 diabetes. Comments on this clone: As yet, its antigen is unknown.

Study-wide points: There was a moderate but significant shortening of TCRB CDR3s in all four CD4+ subsets of Type 1 diabetes patients.

Reverse transcribing all isolated RNA meant expressed TCRB transcripts were sequenced. The study sequenced naive, central memory and regulatory T cell samples to an average of roughly 4 million reads. Only in-frame clones appear in the TCRdb table, and some are missing; sequencing was by immunoSEQ multiplex PCR. The repertoire consists of nearly 700,000 clones, with around 15% occurring once and the leading ten covering 0.022%. The CDR3 consists of 16 residues. Germline V gives CDR1 LNHDA, CDR2 SQIVND (reference sequence). With 5 bases clipped from V and 8 bases from J, the junction kept 12 bases outside the gene matches.

The TCR sequence derives from a man younger than 35 with type 1 diabetes. The material sequenced was naive CD4+ T cells from blood. The V gene is TRBV19, the J gene TRBJ2-2, with TRBD1 identical over 9 bases. The chain's CDR3 is CASSQINRGLGGELFF. The CDR3 coding sequence is TGTGCCAGTAGTCAAATCAACAGGGGGCTCGGAGGGGAGCTGTTTTTT.